Listed below are T cell receptor beta chains from one sample, sequenced in a study of T cell responses to AZD1222 COVID-19 vaccine. Some clones are missing from TCRdb's copy, which holds only in-frame ones; the method was immunoSEQ multiplex PCR. The sample records about 150,000 clones, about 90% being singletons. The material sequenced was peripheral blood, taken 28 days after the second AZD1222 dose. The receptors were gathered from an adult who received the AZD1222 COVID-19 vaccine. Each CDR3 is given with its conserved first and last residue. Fields, in order: V gene, D gene, clone size, J gene, CDR3 protein, CDR3 DNA. D genes are given only for firm matches. The size entry is marked missing in some rows and otherwise reads once, few, many or a size class.

TRBV9	NA	NA	TRBJ2-3	CASSVARAGSTDTQYF	TGTGCCAGCAGCGTAGCGAGAGCCGGTAGCACAGATACGCAGTATTTT
TRBV7-9	NA	once	TRBJ1-6	CASSPRGENSPLHF	TGTGCCAGCAGCCCGCGGGGTGAGAATTCACCCCTCCACTTT
TRBV7-9	NA	NA	TRBJ1-5	CASSLGQSNQPQHF	TGTGCCAGCAGCTTAGGACAGAGCAATCAGCCCCAGCATTTT
TRBV7-9	TRBD1	NA	TRBJ2-7	CASSYDRAVDEQYF	TGTGCCAGCAGCTATGACAGGGCGGTCGACGAGCAGTACTTC
TRBV9	NA	NA	TRBJ1-2	CASSPNSYRYGYTF	TGTGCCAGCAGCCCGAACAGTTACCGCTATGGCTACACCTTC
TRBV6-5	NA	NA	TRBJ1-4	CASLFRGSNEKLFF	TGTGCCAGCCTCTTCCGAGGTTCTAATGAAAAACTGTTTTTT
TRBV12-3/TRBV12-4	TRBD2	NA	TRBJ2-5	CASSLREETQYF	TGTGCCAGCAGTTTGCGGGAGGAGACCCAGTACTTC
TRBV13	NA	NA	TRBJ1-1	CASSLLGTRPEAFF	TGTGCCAGCAGCTTATTAGGGACACGGCCTGAAGCTTTCTTT
TRBV12-3/TRBV12-4	NA	NA	TRBJ1-2	CASSLTRGYGYTF	TGTGCCAGCAGTTTGACCAGGGGTTATGGCTACACCTTC
TRBV7-2	NA	few	TRBJ1-4	CASSLVRGLLFF	TGTGCCAGCAGCTTAGTAAGGGGGTTACTGTTTTTT
TRBV5-1	TRBD1	NA	TRBJ1-4	CASRVRGQTNEKLFF	TGCGCCAGCAGGGTGAGGGGGCAGACTAATGAAAAACTGTTTTTT
TRBV7-9	NA	NA	TRBJ1-4	CASSLSRAGEEKLFF	TGTGCCAGCAGCTTAAGTCGAGCCGGGGAAGAAAAACTGTTTTTT
TRBV6-5	NA	once	TRBJ1-1	CASSRDWGTEAFF	TGTGCCAGCAGCCGGGACTGGGGCACTGAAGCTTTCTTT
TRBV18	NA	NA	TRBJ2-7	CASSTHPGSLYEQYF	TGTGCCAGCTCAACCCACCCGGGGTCTCTCTACGAGCAGTACTTC
TRBV19	TRBD1	once	TRBJ2-1	CASRLRDRVNEQFF	TGTGCCAGTAGACTCCGAGACAGGGTCAATGAGCAGTTCTTC
TRBV3-1/TRBV3-2	TRBD2	NA	TRBJ2-1	CASSQASGLDSNEQFF	TGTGCCAGCAGCCAAGCTTCGGGACTAGACTCCAATGAGCAGTTCTTC
TRBV5-4	NA	NA	TRBJ2-5	CASSGESKETQYF	TGTGCCAGCAGCGGGGAGTCTAAAGAGACCCAGTACTTC
TRBV27	NA	NA	TRBJ1-5	CASGLPYSNQPQHF	TGTGCCAGCGGTCTCCCGTATAGCAATCAGCCCCAGCATTTT
TRBV5-4	NA	NA	TRBJ1-3	CASSSKGPHSGNTIYF	TGTGCCAGCAGCTCTAAGGGGCCGCACTCTGGAAACACCATATATTTT
TRBV5-1	NA	few	TRBJ2-7	CASSLSLGTGEQYF	TGCGCCAGCAGCTTGTCTCTGGGGACGGGCGAGCAGTACTTC
TRBV27	TRBD1	NA	TRBJ2-7	CASGRGLNEQYF	TGTGCCAGTGGTAGGGGGCTCAACGAGCAGTACTTC
TRBV6-6	NA	NA	TRBJ2-6	CASSSGANVLTF	TGTGCCAGCAGTTCTGGGGCCAACGTCCTGACTTTC
TRBV4-2	TRBD1	NA	TRBJ2-7	CASSQALSQGAEQYF	TGTGCCAGCAGCCAAGCCCTTTCCCAGGGGGCCGAGCAGTACTTC
TRBV18	NA	NA	TRBJ2-7	CASSAPVPAYEQYF	TGTGCCAGCTCAGCCCCGGTCCCCGCCTACGAGCAGTACTTC
TRBV29-1	NA	NA	TRBJ2-5	CSVEARIQETQYF	TGCAGCGTTGAGGCGCGGATCCAAGAGACCCAGTACTTC
TRBV2	NA	NA	TRBJ1-2	CASSDNGYGYTF	TGTGCCAGCAGTGATAACGGCTATGGCTACACCTTC
TRBV19	NA	once	TRBJ2-2	CASSAQGAGELFF	TGTGCCAGTAGTGCCCAGGGCGCCGGGGAGCTGTTTTTT
TRBV4-3	TRBD2	NA	TRBJ2-7	CASSQDYRTRYGGYEQYF	TGCGCCAGCAGCCAAGATTATCGGACCCGTTACGGGGGGTACGAGCAGTACTTC
TRBV28	NA	NA	TRBJ2-3	CASSGRTDTQYF	TGTGCCAGCAGTGGGCGGACAGATACGCAGTATTTT